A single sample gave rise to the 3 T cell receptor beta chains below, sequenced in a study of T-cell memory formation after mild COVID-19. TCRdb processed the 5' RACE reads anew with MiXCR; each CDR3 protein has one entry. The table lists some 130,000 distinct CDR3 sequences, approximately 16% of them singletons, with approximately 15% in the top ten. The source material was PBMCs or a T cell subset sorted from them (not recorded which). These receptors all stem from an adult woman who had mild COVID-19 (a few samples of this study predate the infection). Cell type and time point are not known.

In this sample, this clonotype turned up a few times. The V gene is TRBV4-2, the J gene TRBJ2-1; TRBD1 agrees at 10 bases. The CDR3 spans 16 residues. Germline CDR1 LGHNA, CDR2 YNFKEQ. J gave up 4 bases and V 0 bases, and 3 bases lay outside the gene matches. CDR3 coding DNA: TGTGCCAGCAGCCAAGAGGTGGGACAGGGGTACAATGAGCAGTTCTTC. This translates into CASSQEVGQGYNEQFF.

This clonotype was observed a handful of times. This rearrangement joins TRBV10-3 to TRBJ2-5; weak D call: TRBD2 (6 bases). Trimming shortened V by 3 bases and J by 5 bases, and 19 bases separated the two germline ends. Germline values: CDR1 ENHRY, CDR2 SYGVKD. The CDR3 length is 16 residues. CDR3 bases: TGTGCCATCAGTGATACCGGGACTCCGGACGGGGAGACCCAGTACTTC. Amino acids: CAISDTGTPDGETQYF.

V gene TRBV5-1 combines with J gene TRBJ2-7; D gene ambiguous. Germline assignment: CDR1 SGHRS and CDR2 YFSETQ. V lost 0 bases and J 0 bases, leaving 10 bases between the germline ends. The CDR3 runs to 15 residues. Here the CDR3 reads CASSLEVPTSYEQYF. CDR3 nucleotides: TGCGCCAGCAGCTTGGAGGTCCCAACCTCCTACGAGCAGTACTTC.